This entry lists 17 T cell receptor beta chains sequenced from one sample in a study of cytomegalovirus exposure and HLA in healthy donors. This PCR relied on a set of 60 Vbeta primers and 13 Jbeta primers. Repertoires were generated with immunoSEQ multiplex PCR, while TCRdb's copy carries only in-frame clones and drops some. In the table there are 100,000 or so clones, 70% to 90% of which are singletons. What was sequenced was PBMCs. These receptors were collected from a man aged 40-55 years in good health and CMV-seronegative.

This clone was observed once. V is TRBV10-3 and J is TRBJ2-5; D is possibly TRBD2 (6 bases). Trimming left V 8 bases short and J 3 bases short, with 16 bases between. CDR3 size: 14 residues. CDR1 is ENHRY, CDR2 SYGVKD, per germline. The CDR3 here is CAIGDSRNEETQYF. The CDR3 DNA follows: TGTGCCATCGGGGACTCCCGAAACGAAGAGACCCAGTACTTC.

This clone was picked up one time. This rearrangement joins TRBV7-9 to TRBJ2-7; TRBD1 matches 7 bases. V lost 5 bases to trimming and J lost 3 bases; unmatched junction nucleotides: 10. The V gene's germline CDR1 is SEHNR and CDR2 FQNEAQ (reference sequence). The CDR3 is made up of 15 amino acids. The CDR3 is CASSTRQGSLYEQYF. In nucleotides, the CDR3 is TGTGCCAGCAGCACCCGACAGGGATCCCTCTACGAGCAGTACTTC.

This sequence joins TRBV19 and TRBJ2-7; 8 nucleotides match TRBD2. The V and J ends lost 6 bases and 2 bases, in that order; junction bases with no gene match: 6. Germline CDR1 and CDR2: LNHDA and SQIVND (reference sequence). This CDR3 region has 14 residues. In nucleotides, the CDR3 is TGTGCCAGTAGCCCTGGTAGCGGGGCCTACGAGCAGTACTTC. This encodes CASSPGSGAYEQYF. Full variable domain (remainder filled in from reference TRBV19 and TRBJ2-7): DGGITQSPKYLFRKEGQNVTLSCEQNLNHDAMYWYRQDPGQGLRLIYYSQIVNDFQKGDIAEGYSVSREKKESFPLTVTSAQKNPTAFYLCASSPGSGAYEQYFGPGTRLTVT.

Regarding this clone: The same CDR3 arises from other DNA sequences in this sample as well. V usage is TRBV27 and J usage is TRBJ1-5; D is unclear. The CDR3 has 15 amino acids. CDR1 is MNHEY and CDR2 is SMNVEV in the germline V gene (reference sequence). V was shortened by 0 bases and J by 2 bases, with 8 bases between the two germline ends. The CDR3 region has the DNA TGTGCCAGCAGTTTATCGTCGGGAGGCAATCAGCCCCAGCATTTT. Translating gives CASSLSSGGNQPQHF.

A single count supports this clone. A junction end diverges from the germline sequence, so it may reflect a read error. The chain has TRBV7-7 and TRBJ1-5; the D is unclear. Germline values: CDR1 SSHAT, CDR2 FNYEAQ (reference sequence). CDR3 size: 14 residues. CDR3 protein: CASSLVEGNQPQHF. The CDR3 DNA follows: TGTGCTAGCAGCTTAGTTGAGGGAAATCAGCCCCAGCATTTT. Full variable domain (rest looked up from reference TRBV7-7 and TRBJ1-5): GAGVSQSPRYKVTKRGQDVTLRCDPISSHATLYWYQQALGQGPEFLTYFNYEAQPDKSGLPSDRFSAERPEGSISTLTIQRTEQRDSAMYRCASSLVEGNQPQHFGDGTRLSIL.

The chain joins TRBV29-1 to TRBJ1-2; D might be TRBD1 (6 bases). The germline V and J ends were trimmed by 4 bases and 4 bases, with 7 bases remaining between them. The CDR3 contains 11 residues. Looked up from germline, CDR1 is SQVTM and CDR2 is ANQGSEA. The CDR3 loop is CSVVGGYGYTF. The CDR3 DNA sequence: TGCAGCGTTGTAGGGGGCTATGGCTACACCTTC.

The chain has TRBV5-4 and TRBJ2-7, with TRBD1 matching over 7 bases. J gave up 7 bases and V 0 bases, and 7 bases lay outside the gene matches. The CDR3 runs 14 residues. Looked up from germline, CDR1 is SGHNT and CDR2 is YYREEE (reference sequence). CDR3 DNA: TGTGCCAGCAGCTTGGACAGGGGTACGAAGGAGCAGTACTTC. Translated: CASSLDRGTKEQYF.

The rearrangement uses TRBV7-8 and TRBJ1-2; D unresolved. V was shortened by 2 bases and J by 4 bases, with 17 bases between the two germline ends. Germline values: CDR1 SGHVS, CDR2 FQNEAQ. This CDR3 has 16 residues. CDR3 sequence: CASSLMRDILVYGYTF. CDR3 bases: TGTGCCAGCAGCTTAATGCGGGATATTCTGGTCTATGGCTACACCTTC.

The chain employs TRBV27 and TRBJ2-2, with 8 bases aligning to TRBD1. The CDR3 spans 17 residues. CDR1 is MNHEY, CDR2 SMNVEV, per germline (reference sequence). Trimming cost V 5 bases and J 3 bases; bases outside gene matches: 11. Here the CDR3 reads CASSPLGQGEHTGELFF. For the CDR3, the DNA is TGTGCCAGCAGTCCTCTCGGACAGGGAGAGCACACCGGGGAGCTGTTTTTT.

The chain couples TRBV10-3 to TRBJ1-1; weak D call: TRBD1 (5 bases). The germline V gene has CDR1 ENHRY and CDR2 SYGVKD. V was clipped by 0 bases and J by 1 base, with 9 bases between them. The CDR3 is made up of 15 amino acids. The CDR3 region has the DNA TGTGCCATCAGTGAGTCGGGGCTCAAGAACACTGAAGCTTTCTTT. Amino acid sequence: CAISESGLKNTEAFF.

The count of this clone is one. V and J are TRBV4-1 and TRBJ1-2, with TRBD1 as a possible D gene (6 bases). Germline V lookup: CDR1 MGHRA, CDR2 YSYEKL. V lost 1 base, J lost 2 bases, and 8 bases lay in between. The CDR3 covers 14 residues. CDR3 protein: CASSQVTGNYGYTF. CDR3 sequence (DNA): TGCGCCAGCAGCCAAGTAACAGGGAACTATGGCTACACCTTC.

The chain has TRBV27 and TRBJ2-2; 15 bases match TRBD2. Germline V gene sequence: CDR1 MNHEY, CDR2 SMNVEV (reference sequence). The CDR3 covers 16 residues. Trimming at V came to 3 bases and at J to 7 bases, leaving 3 bases not matched to a gene. CDR3 residues: CASSFGLAGGIGELFF. The CDR3 DNA reads TGTGCCAGCAGTTTCGGACTAGCGGGGGGGATCGGGGAGCTGTTTTTT.

This sequence joins TRBV27 and TRBJ1-5, with 7 nucleotides matching TRBD1. The length of the CDR3 is 15 residues. The J segment lost 0 bases and the V segment lost 6 bases, leaving 5 bases of the junction unmatched. Germline V gives CDR1 MNHEY, CDR2 SMNVEV (reference sequence). This CDR3 is CASSRDRDSNQPQHF. CDR3 DNA sequence: TGTGCCAGCAGCCGCGACAGGGATAGCAATCAGCCCCAGCATTTT.

The rearrangement uses TRBV7-9 and TRBJ1-2; possibly TRBD1 for D (6 bases). The CDR3 loop spans 14 amino acids. Trimming stripped 11 bases from V and 2 bases from J, with 18 bases between. CDR1 and CDR2 from the germline V gene are SEHNR and FQNEAQ (reference sequence). The DNA of the CDR3 is TGTGCCCCCAGCCCCCGCCAGGGGAACTATGGCTACACCTTC. This sequence encodes CAPSPRQGNYGYTF.

The chain carries TRBV18 and TRBJ2-3; 9 nucleotides agree with TRBD2. This CDR3 has 14 amino acids. The V gene's germline CDR1 is KGHSH and CDR2 LQKENI. Trimming removed 3 bases from V and 4 bases from J; junction bases left unmatched: 2. For the CDR3, the DNA is TGTGCCAGCTCACCTGGACTAGCGCCAGATACGCAGTATTTT. It specifies CASSPGLAPDTQYF. The variable domain in full, with the rest retrieved from reference TRBV18 and TRBJ2-3, is NAGVMQNPRHLVRRRGQEARLRCSPMKGHSHVYWYRQLPEEGLKFMVYLQKENIIDESGMPKERFSAEFPKEGPSILRIQQVVRGDSAAYFCASSPGLAPDTQYFGPGTRLTVL.

CDR3 nucleotides: TGCGCCAGCAGCCAGGAGGGACAGGGAACCACTGGCTATGGCTACACCTTC. This codes for CASSQEGQGTTGYGYTF. The chain is built from TRBV4-3 and TRBJ1-2; TRBD1 matches at 9 bases. This CDR3 has 17 amino acids. Germline V gene sequence: CDR1 LGHNA, CDR2 YSLEER. V lost 3 bases, J lost 4 bases, and 12 bases stayed unmatched.

The chain uses TRBV7-9 and TRBJ2-2, with 9 bases matching TRBD1. Trimming took 5 bases from V and 1 from J; bases not matched to a gene: 11. CDR3 length: 18 amino acids. The V gene's germline CDR1 is SEHNR and CDR2 FQNEAQ (reference sequence). The CDR3 protein is CASSPPDRGPRNTGELFF. CDR3 in DNA: TGTGCCAGCAGCCCTCCGGACAGGGGTCCCCGGAACACCGGGGAGCTGTTTTTT.